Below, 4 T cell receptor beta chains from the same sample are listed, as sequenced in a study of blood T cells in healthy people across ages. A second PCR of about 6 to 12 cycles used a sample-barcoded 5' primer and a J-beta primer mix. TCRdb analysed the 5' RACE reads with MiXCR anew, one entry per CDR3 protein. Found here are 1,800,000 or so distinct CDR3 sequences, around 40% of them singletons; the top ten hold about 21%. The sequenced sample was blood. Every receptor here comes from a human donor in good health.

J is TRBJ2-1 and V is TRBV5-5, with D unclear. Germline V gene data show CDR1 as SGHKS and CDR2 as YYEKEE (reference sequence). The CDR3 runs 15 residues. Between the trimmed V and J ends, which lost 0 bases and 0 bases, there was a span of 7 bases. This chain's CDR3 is CASSLEASSYNEQFF. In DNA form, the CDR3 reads TGTGCCAGCAGCTTGGAGGCGAGCTCCTACAATGAGCAGTTCTTC. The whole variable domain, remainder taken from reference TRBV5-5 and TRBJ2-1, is DAGVTQSPTHLIKTRGQQVTLRCSPISGHKSVSWYQQVLGQGPQFIFQYYEKEERGRGNFPDRFSARQFPNYSSELNVNALLLGDSALYLCASSLEASSYNEQFFGPGTRLTVL.

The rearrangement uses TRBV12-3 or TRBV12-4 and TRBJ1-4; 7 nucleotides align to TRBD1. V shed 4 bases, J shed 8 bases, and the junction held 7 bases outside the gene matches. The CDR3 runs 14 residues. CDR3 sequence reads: CASSSRQGGEKLFF. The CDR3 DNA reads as TGTGCCAGCAGTTCTCGACAGGGCGGCGAAAAACTGTTTTTT.

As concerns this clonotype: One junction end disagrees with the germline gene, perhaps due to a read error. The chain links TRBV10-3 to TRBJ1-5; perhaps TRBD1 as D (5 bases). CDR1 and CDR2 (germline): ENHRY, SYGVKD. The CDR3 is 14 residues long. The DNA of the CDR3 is TGTGCCATCAGGGAGTCGCAGGGTAATCAGCCCCAGCATTTT. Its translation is CAIRESQGNQPQHF.

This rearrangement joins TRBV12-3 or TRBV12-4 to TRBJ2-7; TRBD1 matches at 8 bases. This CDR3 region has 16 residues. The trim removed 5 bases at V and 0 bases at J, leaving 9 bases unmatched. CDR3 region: CASSPGQGRTSYEQYF. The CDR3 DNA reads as TGTGCCAGCAGTCCCGGACAGGGCCGAACCTCCTACGAGCAGTACTTC.